The clone carrying this TCR beta chain was seen repeatedly, ten times or more. Antigen: not known. These data are taken from a study of type 1 and type 2 diabetes patients. Study-wide results and limits: Both CD4+ and CD8+ type 2 diabetes repertoires showed significantly higher diversity than type 1. With limited T2D and control samples, some T1D-only expanded clones may not be T1D-specific.

The PCR template was genomic DNA. A primer set of 30 forward and 13 reverse primers amplified the CDR3. TCRdb reprocessed the multiplex PCR reads via MiXCR and lists one record per CDR3 protein. The table shows 250,000 or so distinct CDR3 sequences, with roughly 50% occurring only once. The CDR3 sequence is 16 residues long. CDR1 and CDR2 (germline): LNHDA, SQIVND (reference sequence). Deletions cut 4 bases from V and 2 bases from J, with 17 bases between. Specimen: peripheral blood mononuclear cells (PBMCs). The TCR sequence derives from a man aged 18-30 years with type 2 diabetes. This chain links TRBV19 with TRBJ2-5; TRBD1 is a possible D gene (6 bases). The CDR3 loop is CASSTATGRGQETQYF. The DNA of the CDR3 is TGTGCCAGTAGTACCGCGACAGGTCGAGGGCAAGAGACCCAGTACTTC.